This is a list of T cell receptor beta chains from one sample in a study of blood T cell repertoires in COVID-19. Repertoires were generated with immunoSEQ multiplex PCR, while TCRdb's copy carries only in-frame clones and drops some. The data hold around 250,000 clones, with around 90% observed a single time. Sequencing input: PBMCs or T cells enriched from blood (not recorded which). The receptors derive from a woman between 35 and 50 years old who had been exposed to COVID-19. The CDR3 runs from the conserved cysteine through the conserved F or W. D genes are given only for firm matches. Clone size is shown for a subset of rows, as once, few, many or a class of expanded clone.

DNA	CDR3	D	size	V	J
TGTGCCAGCTCGTCCGCCACAGGGGGAGGTGGAAACACCATATATTTT	CASSSATGGGGNTIYF	TRBD1	.	TRBV18	TRBJ1-3
TGTGCCAGCAGCCCGCCGGGACAGAACTATGGCTACACCTTC	CASSPPGQNYGYTF	TRBD1	.	TRBV5-1	TRBJ1-2
TGTGCCAGCGGAGGGACAGCTAATCAGCCCCAGCATTTT	CASGGTANQPQHF	TRBD1	.	TRBV12-3/TRBV12-4	TRBJ1-5
TGTGCCAGCAGCTGGCCCGCTCGAGGGGATACGCAGTATTTT	CASSWPARGDTQYF	.	.	TRBV5-6	TRBJ2-3
TGTGCCAGCAGCGCAGGAGGGGTGGGTTACACTGAAGCTTTCTTT	CASSAGGVGYTEAFF	.	.	TRBV9	TRBJ1-1
TGTGCCAGCAGCTTAAGTCAGGGGGCAGACACTGAAGCTTTCTTT	CASSLSQGADTEAFF	TRBD1	.	TRBV11-3	TRBJ1-1
TGTGCCAGCAGACAACTAGCGGGAGGGGCGGAGACCCAGTACTTC	CASRQLAGGAETQYF	TRBD2	once	TRBV6-5	TRBJ2-5
TGTGCCAGCAGTTTAGCCCAAGGGGTTTTGGAAAAACTGTTTTTT	CASSLAQGVLEKLFF	.	.	TRBV28	TRBJ1-4
TGTGCCAGCAGCTTAGACTATCAGCCCCAGCATTTT	CASSLDYQPQHF	.	.	TRBV7-9	TRBJ1-5
TGCGCCAGCAGCCAAAGCCGTAGCTCCTACAATGAGCAGTTCTTC	CASSQSRSSYNEQFF	.	.	TRBV4-3	TRBJ2-1
TGCACCAGCAGCCAGGGGGGGTGGGATTTCCGCAAGACGAACACTGAAGCTTTCTTT	CTSSQGGWDFRKTNTEAFF	.	.	TRBV1	TRBJ1-1
TGTGCCACCTACTCGACGGCGGGAGAGGGCTACAATGAGCAGTTCTTC	CATYSTAGEGYNEQFF	TRBD2	.	TRBV24-1	TRBJ2-1
TGTGCCAGCTCACGAGAGCCGGGACAGGGGGCGGCCCAGCATTTT	CASSREPGQGAAQHF	TRBD1	.	TRBV18	TRBJ1-5
TGTGCCAGCAGCCCATCCTGGGTAGCGGACACAGACACGCAGTATTTT	CASSPSWVADTDTQYF	.	.	TRBV13	TRBJ2-3
TGCGCCAGCAGCGAGGACAGGGAAAAACTGTTTTTT	CASSEDREKLFF	TRBD1	few	TRBV5-1	TRBJ1-4
TGTGCCAGCAGCTTAGGACTGACGGGGAACACTGAAGCTTTCTTT	CASSLGLTGNTEAFF	.	once	TRBV11-3	TRBJ1-1
TGTGCCAGCAGTTGGGACAGAATGAACACTGAAGCTTTCTTT	CASSWDRMNTEAFF	TRBD1	.	TRBV3-1/TRBV3-2	TRBJ1-1
TGTGCCAGCAGTTGGACAGGGAGCCGCACAGATACGCAGTATTTT	CASSWTGSRTDTQYF	TRBD1	.	TRBV6-5	TRBJ2-3
TGTGCCAGCGCGCCAGGGGGATATAATTCACCCCTCCACTTT	CASAPGGYNSPLHF	TRBD1	.	TRBV28	TRBJ1-6
TGTGCCAGCAGCTTGGTCCAGGGGGGTCAGCCCCAGCATTTT	CASSLVQGGQPQHF	TRBD1	.	TRBV5-5	TRBJ1-5
TGTGCCAGCAGCCATCAAGCGGGTTACAATGAGCAGTTCTTC	CASSHQAGYNEQFF	.	.	TRBV11-3	TRBJ2-1
TGTGCCAGCAGCCCCGGTGGGGCGGAGAAGGGTGAAAAACTGTTTTTT	CASSPGGAEKGEKLFF	.	.	TRBV7-9	TRBJ1-4
TGTGCCACCAGTGATTTCACCGAGACTGAAGCTTTCTTT	CATSDFTETEAFF	.	.	TRBV24-1	TRBJ1-1
TGTGCCAGCAGTTTATTCACCGGGACACCTATTAGGGACTTC	CASSLFTGTPIRDF	.	few	TRBV27	TRBJ2-7
TGTGCCATCAGTGAGACTCTACGACAGGGGGCCAGAGCAGATACGCAGTATTTT	CAISETLRQGARADTQYF	TRBD1	.	TRBV10-3	TRBJ2-3
TGTGCCAGCAGCTTAGTGGGAGCGGGCACTGAAGCTTTCTTT	CASSLVGAGTEAFF	.	few	TRBV11-2	TRBJ1-1
TGTGCCAGCGGTACCTGGGGACAGGGGGCTGACCAGCCCCAGCATTTT	CASGTWGQGADQPQHF	TRBD1	.	TRBV28	TRBJ1-5
TGTGCCAGCAGTCTGCTAGAGGGCGGCGGTCAGTACTTC	CASSLLEGGGQYF	.	.	TRBV25-1	TRBJ2-4
TGTGCCAGTAGTATTCTCAGGACAGGTAACACCGGGGAGCTGTTTTTT	CASSILRTGNTGELFF	TRBD1	.	TRBV19	TRBJ2-2
TGTGCCAGCAGCTTTTTGCGGGGAAATGAGCAGTTCTTC	CASSFLRGNEQFF	.	.	TRBV11-2	TRBJ2-1
TGCAGCGTAACCGTCTTTCAGGGCTATGGCTACACCTTC	CSVTVFQGYGYTF	.	.	TRBV29-1	TRBJ1-2
TGTGCCAGTAGTATGACAGGGGCTATGAACACTGAAGCTTTCTTT	CASSMTGAMNTEAFF	TRBD1	.	TRBV19	TRBJ1-1